Below, 19 T cell receptor beta chains from the same sample are listed, as sequenced in a study of radiotherapy plus CTLA-4 blockade in lung cancer. Profiling relied on immunoSEQ multiplex PCR, and the TCRdb table lists in-frame clones only, not all of them. Here the sample spans over 35,000 clones, roughly three quarters being singletons. Sequences were derived from peripheral blood, sampled from a patient treated with radiotherapy plus ipilimumab. The receptors were gathered from a human donor with non-small cell lung cancer whose response to radiotherapy plus ipilimumab could not be evaluated.

In DNA form, the CDR3 reads TGTGCCAGCAGGCCCGGGGAGGGCCAAAATGAGCAGTTCTTC. It codes for CASRPGEGQNEQFF. V usage is TRBV21-1 and J usage is TRBJ2-1; the D segment call TRBD2 is taken from the table without a DNA check. TRBV21-1 is reported as a pseudogene. The CDR3 is made up of 14 amino acids.

The chain employs TRBV7-7 and TRBJ2-5; TRBD1 matches 8 bases. The CDR3 runs to 14 residues. Germline V gene data show CDR1 as SSHAT and CDR2 as FNYEAQ (reference sequence). The trim removed 5 bases at V and 5 bases at J, leaving 7 bases unmatched. Written as DNA, the CDR3 is TGTGCCAGCAGCCCCGGGACAGGCGGTGAGACCCAGTACTTC. This gives the protein CASSPGTGGETQYF.

The CDR3: CASSLSPYYEQYF. The CDR3 nucleotides are TGTGCCAGCAGTTTATCCCCTTACTACGAGCAGTACTTC. The chain links TRBV27 to TRBJ2-7; no definite D call. CDR3 length: 13 amino acids. CDR1 and CDR2 (germline): MNHEY, SMNVEV (reference sequence). Trimming stripped 0 bases from V and 3 bases from J, with 6 bases between.

This chain joins TRBV5-8 and TRBJ1-5, with a tentative D call TRBD1 (5 bases). The germline V gene encodes CDR1 SGHTS and CDR2 YDEGEE. Trimming left V 0 bases short and J 4 bases short, with 5 bases between. The CDR3 consists of 13 residues. CDR3 bases: TGTGCCAGCAGCTTGGACAGGAATCAGCCCCAGCATTTT. This gives the protein CASSLDRNQPQHF. Complete variable domain (other parts from reference TRBV5-8 and TRBJ1-5): EAGVTQSPTHLIKTRGQQATLRCSPISGHTSVYWYQQALGLGLQFLLWYDEGEERNRGNFPPRFSGRQFPNYSSELNVNALELEDSALYLCASSLDRNQPQHFGDGTRLSIL.

This chain joins TRBV6-6 and TRBJ2-5; possible D gene TRBD1, 6 bases. This CDR3 has 13 residues. The V end was cut by 11 bases, the J end by 4 bases, with 17 bases between. The germline CDR1 and CDR2 sequences are MNHNY and SVGAGI (reference sequence). The CDR3 sequence is CAVRDIVGETQYF. The CDR3 DNA reads TGTGCCGTCCGGGACATCGTGGGAGAGACCCAGTACTTC.

This clone was seen a single time. The chain carries TRBV7-9 and TRBJ1-1, with TRBD1 matching over 9 bases. Germline trimming cut 2 bases from V and 4 bases from J; bases unmatched to any gene: 5. CDR3 size: 15 residues. From germline, CDR1 is SEHNR and CDR2 FQNEAQ (reference sequence). The CDR3 here is CASSLTGGSGTEAFF. Here the CDR3 DNA reads TGTGCCAGCAGCTTAACAGGGGGCAGTGGCACTGAAGCTTTCTTT.

This sequence joins TRBV5-1 and TRBJ2-5; D unclear. The DNA end is more similar to TRBJ2-7, so the J call may be wrong. The V gene's germline CDR1 is SGHRS and CDR2 YFSETQ. The CDR3 spans 14 residues. CDR3 loop: CASSPTPATYEQYF. The CDR3, as DNA: TGCGCCAGCAGCCCAACGCCAGCGACCTACGAGCAGTACTTC.

Note on this clone: The sample contains more than one DNA sequence encoding this CDR3. J is TRBJ1-1 and V is TRBV5-4; maybe TRBD1 (5 bases). Trimming shortened V by 4 bases and J by 1 base, and 8 bases separated the two germline ends. The CDR3 contains 13 residues. CDR1 and CDR2 (germline): SGHNT, YYREEE (reference sequence). The CDR3 is CASSLDRNTEAFF. The DNA of the CDR3 is TGTGCCAGCAGCCTCGACAGGAACACTGAAGCTTTCTTT.

The chain recombines TRBV2 with TRBJ1-1; possibly TRBD1 for D (5 bases). There are 12 residues in the CDR3. Germline CDR1 reads SNHLY; CDR2 reads FYNNEI. Trimming stripped 7 bases from V and 7 bases from J, with 13 bases between. The CDR3 spells CASTPPGFEAFF. Here the CDR3 DNA reads TGTGCCAGCACTCCCCCAGGGTTTGAAGCTTTCTTT.

The rearrangement uses TRBV29-1 and TRBJ1-5; 8 bases are a match to TRBD1. Germline values: CDR1 SQVTM, CDR2 ANQGSEA. This CDR3 is built from 14 residues. The junction had 3 bases not matched to a gene; V was cut back by 5 bases and J by 0 bases. Here the CDR3 reads CSVQGANSNQPQHF. The CDR3 DNA reads as TGCAGCGTTCAGGGGGCAAATAGCAATCAGCCCCAGCATTTT.

Turning to this clone: One junction end disagrees with the germline gene, perhaps due to a read error. The chain recombines TRBV28 with TRBJ2-1, with 8 bases that match TRBD2. CDR1 and CDR2 from the germline V gene are MDHEN and SYDVKM. The CDR3 spans 18 residues. CDR3 region: CASSFSGTGGPSDNEQFF. The CDR3 DNA is TGTGCCAGCAGTTTTTCGGGGACGGGAGGGCCCTCCGACAATGAGCAGTTCTTC. Using reference TRBV28 and TRBJ2-1 for the parts outside the CDR3, the full variable domain is DVKVTQSSRYLVKRTGEKVFLECVQDMDHENMFWYRQDPGLGLRLIYFSYDVKMKEKGDIPEGYSVSREKKERFSLILESASTNQTSMYLCASSFSGTGGPSDNEQFFGPGTRLTVL.

V and J are TRBV7-9 and TRBJ2-1; a weak D match, TRBD2 (6 bases). Germline loops: CDR1 SEHNR, CDR2 FQNEAQ (reference sequence). This CDR3 comprises 16 residues. V lost 6 bases, J lost 0 bases, and 15 bases lay in between. The CDR3 is CASRSLLASSYNEQFF. CDR3 coding DNA: TGTGCCAGCAGGTCACTCCTAGCGAGCTCCTACAATGAGCAGTTCTTC.

The chain joins TRBV2 to TRBJ2-3, with TRBD2 matching 12 bases. In germline, CDR1 is SNHLY, CDR2 FYNNEI. J lost 3 bases, V lost 3 bases, and 7 bases had no gene match. CDR3 length: 17 amino acids. The CDR3, as DNA: TGTGCCAGCAGTGACGGGGCTAGCGGGAGGGTAACAGATACGCAGTATTTT. Translated: CASSDGASGRVTDTQYF.

The chain couples TRBV5-1 to TRBJ2-1, with 13 positions matching TRBD2. J lost 8 bases, V lost 4 bases, and 6 bases had no gene match. The CDR3 is 15 amino acids. Germline V CDR1 and CDR2: SGHRS, YFSETQ. CDR3 sequence: CASSMTSGGKDEQFF. CDR3 DNA: TGCGCCAGCAGCATGACTAGCGGGGGGAAGGATGAGCAGTTCTTC.

The chain has TRBV18 and TRBJ2-4; the match to TRBD1 covers 8 bases. CDR1 and CDR2 from the germline V gene are KGHSH and LQKENI. This CDR3 region has 17 residues. V shed 1 base, J shed 3 bases, and the junction held 8 bases outside the gene matches. The CDR3 sequence: CASSPQGQVFGKNIQYF. In nucleotides, the CDR3 is TGTGCCAGCTCACCACAGGGACAGGTTTTTGGCAAAAACATTCAGTACTTC. Supplemented by reference TRBV18 and TRBJ2-4, the full variable domain reads NAGVMQNPRHLVRRRGQEARLRCSPMKGHSHVYWYRQLPEEGLKFMVYLQKENIIDESGMPKERFSAEFPKEGPSILRIQQVVRGDSAAYFCASSPQGQVFGKNIQYFGAGTRLSVL.

This chain uses TRBV9 with TRBJ1-4, with TRBD1 matching over 8 bases. Germline assignment: CDR1 SGDLS and CDR2 YYNGEE. The CDR3 spans 13 residues. The V segment lost 4 bases and the J segment 8 bases; nucleotides outside the gene matches: 4. The CDR3 bases are TGTGCCAGCAGCCTCACAGGGGGAGAAAAACTGTTTTTT. The encoded protein is CASSLTGGEKLFF.

This clone is medium-sized by share. The chain combines TRBV19 with TRBJ2-7; 7 nucleotides align to TRBD1. This CDR3 region has 13 residues. The V and J ends lost 3 bases and 4 bases, in that order; junction bases with no gene match: 3. The germline CDR1 and CDR2 sequences are LNHDA and SQIVND (reference sequence). Written as DNA, the CDR3 is TGTGCCAGTAGTATCGCAGGGGGTTACGAGCAGTACTTC. Its protein product is CASSIAGGYEQYF.

This clone showed up just a few times. The genes are TRBV29-1 and TRBJ2-1, with 15 bases aligning to TRBD2. The V gene's germline CDR1 is SQVTM and CDR2 ANQGSEA. J was trimmed by 1 base and V by 5 bases; bases with no gene match: 6. The CDR3 has 17 residues. CDR3: CSVKGLAGGGSYNEQFF. The CDR3 DNA follows: TGCAGCGTTAAGGGACTAGCGGGAGGTGGGTCCTACAATGAGCAGTTCTTC.

The rearrangement uses TRBV7-2 and TRBJ1-1, with D perhaps matching TRBD1 (5 bases). Germline assignment: CDR1 SGHTA and CDR2 FQGNSA. The V end lost 2 bases, the J end lost 6 bases, and 10 bases lay between the germline ends. This CDR3 is built from 13 residues. The CDR3 DNA reads as TGTGCCAGCAGCTTATGGCAGGGCTCTGAAGCTTTCTTT. This sequence encodes CASSLWQGSEAFF.